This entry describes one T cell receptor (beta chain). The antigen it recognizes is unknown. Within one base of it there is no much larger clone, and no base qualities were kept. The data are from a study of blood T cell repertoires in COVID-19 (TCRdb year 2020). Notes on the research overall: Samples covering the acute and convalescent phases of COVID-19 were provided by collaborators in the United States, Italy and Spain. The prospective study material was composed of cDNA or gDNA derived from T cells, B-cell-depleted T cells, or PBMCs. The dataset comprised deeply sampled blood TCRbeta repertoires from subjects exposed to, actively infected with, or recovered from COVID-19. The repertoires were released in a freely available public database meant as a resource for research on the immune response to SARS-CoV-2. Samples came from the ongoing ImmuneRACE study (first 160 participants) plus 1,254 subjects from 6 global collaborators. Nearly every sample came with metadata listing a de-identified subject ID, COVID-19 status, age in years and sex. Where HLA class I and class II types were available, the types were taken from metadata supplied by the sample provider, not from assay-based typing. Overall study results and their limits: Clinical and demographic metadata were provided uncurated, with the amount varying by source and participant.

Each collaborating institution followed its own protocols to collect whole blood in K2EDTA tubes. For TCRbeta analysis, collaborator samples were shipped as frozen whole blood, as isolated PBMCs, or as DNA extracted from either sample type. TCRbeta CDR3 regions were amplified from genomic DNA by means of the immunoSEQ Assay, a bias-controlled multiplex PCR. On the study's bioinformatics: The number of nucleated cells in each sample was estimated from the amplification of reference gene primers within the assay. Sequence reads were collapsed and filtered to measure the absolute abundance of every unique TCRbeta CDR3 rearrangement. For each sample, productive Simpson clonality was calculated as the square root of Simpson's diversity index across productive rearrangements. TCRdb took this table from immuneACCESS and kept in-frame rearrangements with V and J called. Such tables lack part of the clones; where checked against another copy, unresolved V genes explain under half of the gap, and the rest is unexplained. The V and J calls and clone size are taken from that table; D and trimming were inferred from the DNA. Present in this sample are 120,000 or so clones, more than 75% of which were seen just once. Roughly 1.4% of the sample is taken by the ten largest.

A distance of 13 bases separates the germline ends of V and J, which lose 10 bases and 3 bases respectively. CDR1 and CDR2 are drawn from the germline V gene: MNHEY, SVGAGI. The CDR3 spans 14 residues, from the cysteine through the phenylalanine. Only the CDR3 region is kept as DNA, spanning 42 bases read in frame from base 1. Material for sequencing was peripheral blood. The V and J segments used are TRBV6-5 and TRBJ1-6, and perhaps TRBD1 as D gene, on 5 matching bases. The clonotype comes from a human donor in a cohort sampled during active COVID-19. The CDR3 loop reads CATGGEYYNSPLHF. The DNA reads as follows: TGTGCCACCGGGGGGGAGTACTATAATTCACCCCTCCACTTT.